Listed here are 5 T cell receptor beta chains from one sample, sequenced in a study of CDR3 diversity in severe acne. MiXCR was run by TCRdb on the PCR reads, yielding one entry per CDR3 protein. In the table there are over 90,000 distinct CDR3 sequences, more than 45% of which are singletons. The source material was blood. The receptors come from a male donor with acne.

The chain combines TRBV11-2 with TRBJ2-1, with 11 bases matching TRBD2. Germline V gene data show CDR1 as SGHAT and CDR2 as FQNNGV. V was clipped by 4 bases and J by 4 bases; unmatched bases: 3. The CDR3 extends over 15 amino acids. As DNA, the CDR3 is TGTGCCAGCAGCTGGACTAGCGGGCTTTACAATGAGCAGTTCTTC. It encodes CASSWTSGLYNEQFF. Together with reference TRBV11-2 and TRBJ2-1, the CDR3 gives the full variable domain: EAGVAQSPRYKIIEKRQSVAFWCNPISGHATLYWYQQILGQGPKLLIQFQNNGVVDDSQLPKDRFSAERLKGVDSTLKIQPAKLEDSAVYLCASSWTSGLYNEQFFGPGTRLTVL.

The CDR3 protein is CASSTGTGGAGTEAFF. CDR3 nucleotides: TGTGCCAGCAGCACCGGGACAGGGGGCGCAGGTACTGAAGCTTTCTTT. V is TRBV25-1 and J is TRBJ1-1; 12 bases map to TRBD1. Trimming removed 6 bases from V and 5 bases from J; junction bases left unmatched: 10. Germline V gives CDR1 MGHDK, CDR2 SYGVNS. The CDR3 runs to 16 residues.

Comments on this clonotype: With a much larger clone just one base away, this may be a read error. V is TRBV2 and J is TRBJ1-1; D possibly corresponds to TRBD1 (5 bases). This CDR3 comprises 16 residues. The germline V and J ends were trimmed by 3 bases and 1 base, with 15 bases remaining between them. The V gene's germline CDR1 is SNHLY and CDR2 FYNNEI. CDR3 protein: CASSERGAGGNTEAFF. CDR3 nucleotide sequence: TGTGCCAGCAGTGAGAGAGGGGCCGGCGGGAACACTGAAGCTTTCTTT. The whole variable domain, filled in from reference TRBV2 and TRBJ1-1, reads EPEVTQTPSHQVTQMGQEVILRCVPISNHLYFYWYRQILGQKVEFLVSFYNNEISEKSEIFDDQFSVERPDGSNFTLKIRSTKLEDSAMYFCASSERGAGGNTEAFFGQGTRLTVV.

This clonotype was counted only a few times. The chain links TRBV29-1 to TRBJ2-2; tentative D call: TRBD2 (5 bases). V lost 6 bases to trimming and J lost 4 bases, with 15 bases between them. Germline CDR1 and CDR2: SQVTM and ANQGSEA. CDR3 length equals 14 residues. The DNA for the CDR3 is TGCAGCGTGGAGAGTCCTAGCAGCACCGGGGAGCTGTTTTTT. Amino acids: CSVESPSSTGELFF.

This chain's CDR3 is CSTETGRIYEQYF. The CDR3 nucleotides read TGCAGTACCGAGACAGGGCGAATCTACGAGCAGTACTTC. The V call is TRBV20-1, the J call TRBJ2-7, with 7 bases that match TRBD1. The CDR3 runs 13 residues. V shed 8 bases and J 3 bases; nucleotides not matched to a gene: 10. CDR1 DFQATT and CDR2 SNEGSKA come from the germline V gene (reference sequence).